Given below is one T cell receptor beta chain in context. Its antigen is not identified. The sample's treatment: approximately nine-day PBMC culture with coronavirus spike peptide pools or control peptides (ViraFEST assay). Using peptide pools, antigen-specific T cells were expanded in ViraFEST before TCRs were sequenced. PBMC cultures, at roughly 2.2 million cells per well, received 8 to 10 IU/ml IL-2 and approximately 10 ug/ml peptide pools. This sample is drawn from a study of vaccination and CD4 T cells after COVID-19. Overall study context: Post-vaccine sample collection happened at a median of approximately 79 days after dose two, ranging 14 to 241.

V was pared by 5 bases and J by 3 bases, with 7 bases of the junction left unmatched. CDR3 length: 16 residues. The germline V gene encodes CDR1 SGHVT and CDR2 SQSDAQ. An Oncomine TCR Beta short-read assay was used to sequence the DNA from cultured CD4+ T cells. MiXCR, applied by TCRdb to the PCR reads, yields one record per CDR3 protein. The table lists roughly 15,000 distinct CDR3 sequences, approximately 59% of them singletons. The chain recombines TRBV7-4 with TRBJ2-5, with TRBD1 matching 12 bases. Sequenced here: CD4+ T cells from blood, cultured in vitro, sampled after SARS-CoV-2 vaccination. The TCR was taken from a human donor who had recovered from COVID-19. Written as DNA, the CDR3 is TGTGCCAGCAGCGCCCGGGACAGGGGGCTGAAAGAGACCCAGTACTTC. Protein sequence: CASSARDRGLKETQYF.